The 22 T cell receptor beta chains given below trace back to one sample, sequenced in a study of T-cell memory formation after mild COVID-19. MiXCR, run by TCRdb on the 5' RACE reads, gives a single entry per CDR3 protein. The sample carries about 310,000 distinct CDR3 sequences, just under 20% recorded once. Material for sequencing was PBMCs or a T cell subset sorted from them (not recorded which). The source of these receptors is a man younger than 35 who had mild COVID-19 (a few samples of this study predate the infection). Cell type and time point are not known.

This chain uses TRBV29-1 with TRBJ2-1; D tentatively fits TRBD1 or TRBD2 (5 bases each). Germline values: CDR1 SQVTM, CDR2 ANQGSEA. V lost 2 bases to trimming and J lost 1 base, with 15 bases between them. The CDR3 runs to 16 residues. The CDR3 loop is CSVELGDPLSYNEQFF. The CDR3 nucleotides are TGCAGCGTTGAACTGGGGGACCCTCTATCCTACAATGAGCAGTTCTTC.

CDR3 DNA: TGTGCCAGCAGCTTCATGACCTACGAGCAGTACTTC. Translation: CASSFMTYEQYF. The V gene is TRBV5-6, the J gene TRBJ2-7; D remains ambiguous. The germline CDR1 and CDR2 sequences are SGHDT and YYEEEE. This CDR3 spans 12 amino acids. With 2 bases removed from V and 2 bases from J, the gap between germline ends came to 5 bases.

This chain uses TRBV4-2 with TRBJ2-4; D is unclear. Germline CDR1 LGHNA, CDR2 YNFKEQ. V was trimmed by 0 bases and J by 8 bases, leaving 11 bases between them. The CDR3 spans 14 residues. The CDR3 DNA is TGTGCCAGCAGCCAAGATCTCCCCCATTACATTCAGTACTTC. Translating it yields CASSQDLPHYIQYF.

The CDR3 sequence: CASSLLGDKQETQYF. The CDR3 coding sequence is TGTGCCAGCAGCTTATTAGGGGATAAACAAGAGACCCAGTACTTC. The chain recombines TRBV7-9 with TRBJ2-5; tentative D call: TRBD1 (5 bases). Trimming cost V 2 bases and J 2 bases, with 12 bases left between them. Looked up from germline, CDR1 is SEHNR and CDR2 is FQNEAQ (reference sequence). The CDR3 is 15 residues long.

This clonotype was recorded many times. This chain uses TRBV20-1 with TRBJ2-5, with 8 bases matching TRBD2. The V and J ends lost 6 bases and 0 bases, in that order; junction bases with no gene match: 9. The CDR3 is 15 residues long. Germline V lookup: CDR1 DFQATT, CDR2 SNEGSKA (reference sequence). The CDR3 nucleotides read TGCAGTGCGAGAATAGCGGGACCATACCAAGAGACCCAGTACTTC. It encodes CSARIAGPYQETQYF.

This clonotype was seen more than once but under ten times. This chain links TRBV7-9 with TRBJ2-7, with unresolved D. There are 14 residues in the CDR3. Trimming pared 7 bases from V and 3 bases from J, leaving 16 bases between. Germline V lookup: CDR1 SEHNR, CDR2 FQNEAQ (reference sequence). The DNA of the CDR3 is TGTGCCAGCACCCATTCGGGTCCCGACTACGAGCAGTACTTC. As protein: CASTHSGPDYEQYF.

The sample holds a few counts of this clonotype. In nucleotides, the CDR3 is TGTGCCAGCAGCCCCCCTGGGTCCTACGAGCAGTACGTC. Amino acid sequence: CASSPPGSYEQYV. V usage is TRBV7-9 and J usage is TRBJ2-7, with unresolved D. The CDR3 is made up of 13 amino acids. Germline values: CDR1 SEHNR, CDR2 FQNEAQ (reference sequence). V gave up 5 bases and J gave up 1 base, with 9 bases separating them.

This clonotype was observed a few times. V usage is TRBV3-1 and J usage is TRBJ2-7; 12 nucleotides agree with TRBD1. From germline, CDR1 is LGHDT and CDR2 YNNKEL (reference sequence). V lost 8 bases and J lost 5; bases outside the gene matches: 10. This CDR3 region has 15 residues. CDR3 DNA: TGTGCCAGCCGACCGTCCGGGACAGGGGGCCACGAGCAGTACTTC. Translated, it gives CASRPSGTGGHEQYF.

This clonotype was seen more than once but under ten times. V usage is TRBV6-2 or TRBV6-3 and J usage is TRBJ1-6; D uncertain. The CDR3 spans 16 residues. Trimming left V 2 bases short and J 15 bases short, with 23 bases between. Germline V gene lookup returns CDR1 MNHEY and CDR2 SVGEGT. In nucleotides, the CDR3 is TGTGCCAGCAGTTACCCTAGCTTGGACCAACCCCAAAACCTCCACTTT. This gives the protein CASSYPSLDQPQNLHF.

The table lists this clonotype with many counts. V is TRBV6-1 and J is TRBJ2-3; D remains ambiguous. The CDR3 is made up of 12 amino acids. The V gene's germline CDR1 is MNHNS and CDR2 SASEGT. Trimming left V 6 bases short and J 0 bases short, with 4 bases between. The CDR3 loop is CASSGSTDTQYF. Written as DNA, the CDR3 is TGTGCCAGCAGCGGTAGCACAGATACGCAGTATTTT.

This chain uses TRBV18 with TRBJ2-1; D is tentatively TRBD1 or TRBD2 (7 bases each). Trimming took 1 base from V and 6 from J, leaving 19 bases between them. Germline CDR1 reads KGHSH; CDR2 reads LQKENI. The CDR3 spans 17 residues. The CDR3 loop reads CASSPRQGGTLGNEQFF. For the CDR3, the DNA is TGTGCCAGCTCACCACGGCAGGGGGGGACCCTTGGCAATGAGCAGTTCTTC.

Many counts were recorded for this clonotype. This chain links TRBV7-9 with TRBJ2-3; D ambiguous. Germline lookup yields CDR1 SEHNR and CDR2 FQNEAQ (reference sequence). There are 13 residues in the CDR3. V was clipped by 5 bases and J by 4 bases, with 10 bases between them. In DNA, the CDR3 is TGTGCCAGCAGCCCCAGGACCGCAGATACGCAGTATTTT. Its translation: CASSPRTADTQYF.

The chain has TRBV3-1 and TRBJ2-3; TRBD1 might be the D (6 bases). This CDR3 is built from 16 residues. V lost 3 bases and J 4 bases, leaving 17 bases between the germline ends. Germline V CDR1 and CDR2: LGHDT, YNNKEL (reference sequence). The CDR3 sequence is CASSHQGLTRPDTQYF. The CDR3 bases are TGTGCCAGCAGCCACCAGGGGCTCACGCGGCCAGATACGCAGTATTTT.

This clonotype was counted a few times. The chain joins TRBV7-8 to TRBJ2-1, with D possibly TRBD2 on 7 matching bases. CDR3 length: 18 amino acids. Germline V gene data show CDR1 as SGHVS and CDR2 as FQNEAQ. Trimming left V 5 bases short and J 4 bases short, with 24 bases between. CDR3 residues: CASSRVPTGGGLYNEQFF. The CDR3 nucleotides read TGTGCCAGCAGCCGGGTCCCGACGGGCGGGGGCCTGTACAATGAGCAGTTCTTC.

This clonotype was detected only a few times. The chain has TRBV12-3 or TRBV12-4 and TRBJ1-1, with a tentative D call TRBD1 (6 bases). The CDR3 extends over 13 amino acids. With 7 bases removed from V and 1 base from J, the gap between germline ends came to 10 bases. The CDR3 DNA reads TGTGCCAGCAACAGACAGGAGAACACTGAAGCTTTCTTT. It is translated as CASNRQENTEAFF.

This clonotype was counted a few times. The chain recombines TRBV18 with TRBJ2-1; 9 nucleotides match TRBD1. The CDR3 is made up of 15 amino acids. In germline, CDR1 is KGHSH, CDR2 LQKENI. V shed 5 bases, J shed 8 bases, and the junction held 10 bases outside the gene matches. This chain's CDR3 is CASSSRTGGGYEQFF. The CDR3 DNA is TGTGCCAGCTCAAGCCGTACAGGGGGCGGCTATGAGCAGTTCTTC.

In nucleotides, the CDR3 is TGCAGCGTTGAAAATTTCTCGGAGGGGTTTAGAGGCTACACCTTC. The encoded protein is CSVENFSEGFRGYTF. The V and J genes are TRBV29-1 and TRBJ1-2; a weak D match, TRBD1 (5 bases). V was trimmed by 2 bases and J by 8 bases, leaving 21 bases between them. The CDR3 has 15 residues. CDR1 SQVTM and CDR2 ANQGSEA come from the germline V gene. The full variable domain, in which reference TRBV29-1 and TRBJ1-2 provide the parts outside the CDR3, is SAVISQKPSRDICQRGTSLTIQCQVDSQVTMMFWYRQQPGQSLTLIATANQGSEATYESGFVIDKFPISRPNLTFSTLTVSNMSPEDSSIYLCSVENFSEGFRGYTFGSGTRLTVV.

The table lists this clonotype with a few counts. The gene calls are TRBV7-8 and TRBJ2-3; D possibly matches TRBD1 or TRBD2 (5 bases each). The CDR3 runs 16 residues. V lost 5 bases and J 3 bases, leaving 18 bases between the germline ends. Germline V gene lookup returns CDR1 SGHVS and CDR2 FQNEAQ. This CDR3 is CASSPRGPAVTDTQYF. DNA for the CDR3: TGTGCCAGCAGCCCTCGGGGACCCGCGGTAACAGATACGCAGTATTTT.

This clonotype was seen only a few times. The chain employs TRBV3-1 and TRBJ2-2; perhaps TRBD2 as D (6 bases). Per germline, CDR1 LGHDT and CDR2 YNNKEL (reference sequence). CDR3 length: 14 residues. V was trimmed by 4 bases and J by 4 bases, leaving 10 bases between them. CDR3: CASSRDFITGELFF. CDR3 DNA sequence: TGTGCCAGCAGCCGGGACTTCATCACCGGGGAGCTGTTTTTT. The full variable domain, completed using reference TRBV3-1 and TRBJ2-2, is DTAVSQTPKYLVTQMGNDKSIKCEQNLGHDTMYWYKQDSKKFLKIMFSYNNKELIINETVPNRFSPKSPDKAHLNLHINSLELGDSAVYFCASSRDFITGELFFGEGSRLTVL.

This clonotype was observed a few times. The chain employs TRBV2 and TRBJ2-2, with 7 positions matching TRBD2. Germline loops: CDR1 SNHLY, CDR2 FYNNEI. The junction had 8 bases not matched to a gene; V was cut back by 6 bases and J by 10 bases. The CDR3 is 13 amino acids. CDR3 protein: CASSGRKRQELFF. As DNA, the CDR3 is TGTGCCAGCAGCGGGAGGAAACGCCAGGAGCTGTTTTTT.

CDR3 nucleotides: TGTGCCAGCAGCCGCGGGGAAGGGTCGTGGAACACTGAAGCTTTCTTT. The encoded protein is CASSRGEGSWNTEAFF. J is TRBJ1-1 and V is TRBV7-2; the D is unclear. This CDR3 is built from 16 residues. The V gene lost 5 bases and the J gene lost 1 base, with 17 bases spanning the gap. Germline values: CDR1 SGHTA, CDR2 FQGNSA.

This clonotype came up a few times. This chain links TRBV27 with TRBJ2-1, with D unclear. Germline values: CDR1 MNHEY, CDR2 SMNVEV (reference sequence). V lost 0 bases and J lost 9, with 12 bases in between. This CDR3 comprises 14 residues. CDR3 sequence (DNA): TGTGCCAGCAGTTTATCCCTCTGGAAGACTGAGCAGTTCTTC. Encoded protein: CASSLSLWKTEQFF.